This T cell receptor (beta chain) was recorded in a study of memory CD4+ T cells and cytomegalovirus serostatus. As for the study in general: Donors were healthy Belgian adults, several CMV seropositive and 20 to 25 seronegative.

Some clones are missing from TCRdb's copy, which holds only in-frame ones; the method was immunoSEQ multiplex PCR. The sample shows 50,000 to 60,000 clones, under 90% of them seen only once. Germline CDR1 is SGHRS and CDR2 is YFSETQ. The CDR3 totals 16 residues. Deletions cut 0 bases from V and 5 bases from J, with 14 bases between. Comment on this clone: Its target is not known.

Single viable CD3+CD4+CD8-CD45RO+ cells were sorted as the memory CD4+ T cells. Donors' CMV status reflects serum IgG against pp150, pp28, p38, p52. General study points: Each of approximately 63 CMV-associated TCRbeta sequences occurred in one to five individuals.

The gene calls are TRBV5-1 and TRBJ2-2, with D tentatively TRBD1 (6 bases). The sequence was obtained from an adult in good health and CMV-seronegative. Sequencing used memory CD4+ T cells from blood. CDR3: CASSLEGRGYTGELFF. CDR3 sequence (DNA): TGCGCCAGCAGCTTGGAGGGCAGGGGATATACCGGGGAGCTGTTTTTT.